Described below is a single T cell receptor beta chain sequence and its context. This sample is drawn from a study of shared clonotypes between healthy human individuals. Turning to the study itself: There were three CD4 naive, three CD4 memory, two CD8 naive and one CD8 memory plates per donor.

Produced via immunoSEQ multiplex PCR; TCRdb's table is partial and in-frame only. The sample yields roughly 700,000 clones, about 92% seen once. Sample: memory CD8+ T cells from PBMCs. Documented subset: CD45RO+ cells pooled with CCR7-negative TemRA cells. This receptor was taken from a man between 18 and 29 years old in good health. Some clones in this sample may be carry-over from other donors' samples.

This CDR3 reads CASSPGQRDQPQHF. The CDR3, as DNA: TGTGCCAGCAGCCCCGGACAGAGAGATCAGCCCCAGCATTTT. The chain carries TRBV6-6 and TRBJ1-5, with D perhaps TRBD1 (6 bases). Trimming took 6 bases from V and 5 from J, leaving 14 bases between them. Germline lookup yields CDR1 MNHNY and CDR2 SVGAGI (reference sequence). The CDR3 is 14 residues long.